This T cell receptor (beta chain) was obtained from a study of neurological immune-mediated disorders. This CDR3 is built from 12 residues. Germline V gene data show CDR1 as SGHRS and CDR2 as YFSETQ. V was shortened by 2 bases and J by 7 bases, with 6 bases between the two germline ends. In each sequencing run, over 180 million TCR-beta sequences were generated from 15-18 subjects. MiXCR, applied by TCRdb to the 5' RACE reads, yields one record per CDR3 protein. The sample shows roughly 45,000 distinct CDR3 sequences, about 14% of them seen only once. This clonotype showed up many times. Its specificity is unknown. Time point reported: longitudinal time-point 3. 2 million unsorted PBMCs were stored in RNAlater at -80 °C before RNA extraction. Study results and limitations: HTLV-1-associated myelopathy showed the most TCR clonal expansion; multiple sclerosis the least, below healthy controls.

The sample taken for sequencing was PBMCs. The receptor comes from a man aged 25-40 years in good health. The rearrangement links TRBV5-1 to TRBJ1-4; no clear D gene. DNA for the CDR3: TGCGCCAGCAGCTTCCGGGGTGAAAAACTGTTTTTT. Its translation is CASSFRGEKLFF. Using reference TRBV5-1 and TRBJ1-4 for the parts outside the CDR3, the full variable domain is KAGVTQTPRYLIKTRGQQVTLSCSPISGHRSVSWYQQTPGQGLQFLFEYFSETQRNKGNFPGRFSGRQFSNSRSEMNVSTLELGDSALYLCASSFRGEKLFFGSGTQLSVL.